The rows below give T cell receptor beta chains drawn from one sample of a study of tumor-infiltrating lymphocytes in primary liver carcinoma. TCRdb recomputed calls from the multiplex PCR reads with MiXCR, one row per CDR3 protein. This table has 100,000 to 150,000 distinct CDR3 sequences, 50% to 80% appearing once. The sample was liver tumor tissue from sampling region 3. The receptors shown here come from a woman aged 60-75 years with primary liver carcinoma and hepatitis B virus infection. The conserved cysteine and the conserved F or W are not part of the CDR3 here.

j_gene: TRBJ2-3
v_gene: TRBV12-3/TRBV12-4
CDR3aa: ASSFHRSTDTQY

j_gene: TRBJ2-5
v_gene: TRBV5-6
CDR3aa: ASNKIDSGLAGKETQY

j_gene: TRBJ2-1
v_gene: TRBV5-1
CDR3aa: ANSLGGTSGGNEQF

j_gene: TRBJ2-3
v_gene: TRBV6-2/TRBV6-3
CDR3aa: ASLLAGATDTQY

j_gene: TRBJ1-4
v_gene: TRBV5-1
CDR3aa: ASSLYRGDHEKLF

j_gene: TRBJ2-7
v_gene: TRBV28
CDR3aa: ASSLGGTAGIYEQY

j_gene: TRBJ2-1
v_gene: TRBV6-1
CDR3aa: ATLPSYNEQF

j_gene: TRBJ1-2
v_gene: TRBV6-5
CDR3aa: ASTQKLTGSVGYT

j_gene: TRBJ1-1
v_gene: TRBV5-5
CDR3aa: ASSLERPETF

j_gene: TRBJ2-2
v_gene: TRBV11-2
CDR3aa: ARSLDRAGELL

j_gene: TRBJ2-7
v_gene: TRBV11-2
CDR3aa: ASSLVDEQY

j_gene: TRBJ2-7
v_gene: TRBV5-1
CDR3aa: ASSPGTMSSYEQY

j_gene: TRBJ2-4
v_gene: TRBV29-1
CDR3aa: SAFGQDLAKNIQY

j_gene: TRBJ2-3
v_gene: TRBV28
CDR3aa: ASSLSTGGTDTQY

j_gene: TRBJ1-5
v_gene: TRBV6-1
CDR3aa: ASTPARGGSNQPQH

j_gene: TRBJ1-5
v_gene: TRBV6-6
CDR3aa: ASSSGRVYSNQPQH

j_gene: TRBJ2-6
v_gene: TRBV28
CDR3aa: ASSFAGQGATGANVLT

j_gene: TRBJ2-2
v_gene: TRBV5-4
CDR3aa: ASSSTGTGDSGGELF

j_gene: TRBJ2-3
v_gene: TRBV5-6
CDR3aa: ASIWDRSTDTQY

j_gene: TRBJ2-5
v_gene: TRBV7-3
CDR3aa: ASSLRGSDQEAQY

j_gene: TRBJ2-7
v_gene: TRBV6-1
CDR3aa: ASSVGSAYTQY

j_gene: TRBJ2-2
v_gene: TRBV6-2/TRBV6-3
CDR3aa: ASSSPDRDIGGLF

j_gene: TRBJ2-1
v_gene: TRBV7-9
CDR3aa: ASSPRGHFDNEQF

j_gene: TRBJ1-2
v_gene: TRBV29-1
CDR3aa: GVATGGASSGYT

j_gene: TRBJ2-5
v_gene: TRBV7-9
CDR3aa: AISPRLAGELGTQY

j_gene: TRBJ2-4
v_gene: TRBV7-8
CDR3aa: ASSPSRELDKNIQY

j_gene: TRBJ2-3
v_gene: TRBV11-2
CDR3aa: SSSLDRGGMQY

j_gene: TRBJ2-1
v_gene: TRBV11-2
CDR3aa: ASSFLRESEQF

j_gene: TRBJ2-1
v_gene: TRBV6-4
CDR3aa: ASSDGQGSYNEQF

j_gene: TRBJ2-7
v_gene: TRBV11-2
CDR3aa: ASSCESYEQY

j_gene: TRBJ1-5
v_gene: TRBV5-5
CDR3aa: ASSLQGNQPQH

j_gene: TRBJ1-2
v_gene: TRBV28
CDR3aa: ASSLLGRGTFNYGYT

j_gene: TRBJ2-6
v_gene: TRBV28
CDR3aa: ASSLQVSGANVLT

j_gene: TRBJ2-5
v_gene: TRBV11-3
CDR3aa: ASNLGTGEKAQY

j_gene: TRBJ1-4
v_gene: TRBV7-8
CDR3aa: ASAVATNEKLF

j_gene: TRBJ2-3
v_gene: TRBV5-4
CDR3aa: ASSLAGAADTQY

j_gene: TRBJ1-1
v_gene: TRBV5-4
CDR3aa: ANSSPPGQVNTEAF

j_gene: TRBJ2-2
v_gene: TRBV6-6
CDR3aa: ASSYSNSRSGRANSGELF

j_gene: TRBJ2-1
v_gene: TRBV7-9
CDR3aa: ASSLRAGGNNEQF

j_gene: TRBJ1-4
v_gene: TRBV7-9
CDR3aa: TSSHRPQAHGKLF

j_gene: TRBJ2-1
v_gene: TRBV28
CDR3aa: ANSLVENEQF

j_gene: TRBJ2-3
v_gene: TRBV6-1
CDR3aa: ASRRGSGDTQY

j_gene: TRBJ2-7
v_gene: TRBV29-1
CDR3aa: SVELGSSYEQY

j_gene: TRBJ2-1
v_gene: TRBV12-3/TRBV12-4
CDR3aa: ASRLRFDEQF

j_gene: TRBJ1-1
v_gene: TRBV29-1
CDR3aa: RVTRRATGTEAF

j_gene: TRBJ2-3
v_gene: TRBV5-5
CDR3aa: GSSPSGTDTQY

j_gene: TRBJ1-2
v_gene: TRBV2
CDR3aa: ASSEAGTALLGYT

j_gene: TRBJ2-2
v_gene: TRBV5-6
CDR3aa: ASSVHNTGKLF